The 28 T cell receptor beta chains presented below share a single source sample, sequenced in a study of CD8 T cells in Susac syndrome. Roughly 0.45 to 1 ug RNA was reverse transcribed with random hexamers. TCRdb re-called the immunoSEQ multiplex PCR reads through MiXCR, storing one row per CDR3 protein. The sample yields about 120,000 distinct CDR3 sequences, around nine tenths seen once. Material for sequencing was CD4+ T cells from PBMCs. Every receptor here comes from a human donor in good health.

The gene calls are TRBV15 and TRBJ1-1; perhaps TRBD1 as D (5 bases). This CDR3 comprises 15 residues. The germline CDR1 and CDR2 sequences are LNHNV and YYDKDF (reference sequence). The ends were cut back, 0 bases at V and 4 bases at J, with 12 bases in the middle. The CDR3 DNA is TGTGCCACCAGCAGAGATCCCGAGGGACCCACTGAAGCTTTCTTT. This gives the protein CATSRDPEGPTEAFF.

The chain uses TRBV9 and TRBJ2-1; the match to TRBD2 covers 14 bases. CDR1 is SGDLS, CDR2 YYNGEE, per germline. J gave up 7 bases and V 3 bases, and 3 bases lay outside the gene matches. The CDR3 is 15 amino acids. CDR3 in amino acids: CASSAGLAGVNEQFF. The CDR3 nucleotides read TGTGCCAGCAGCGCGGGACTAGCGGGGGTAAATGAGCAGTTCTTC.

The rearrangement uses TRBV18 and TRBJ1-5; tentative D call: TRBD1 (6 bases). V gave up 1 base and J gave up 4 bases, with 11 bases separating them. This CDR3 has 15 residues. Germline V gene data show CDR1 as KGHSH and CDR2 as LQKENI. For the CDR3, the DNA is TGTGCCAGCTCACCACGCGGGACACCAAATCAGCCCCAGCATTTT. Amino acid sequence: CASSPRGTPNQPQHF.

V is TRBV7-9 and J is TRBJ2-7; D is possibly TRBD2 (7 bases). V gave up 5 bases and J gave up 3 bases, with 14 bases separating them. This CDR3 is 14 amino acids long. Looked up from germline, CDR1 is SEHNR and CDR2 is FQNEAQ (reference sequence). CDR3 loop: CASSGGRGYYEQYF. In nucleotides, the CDR3 is TGTGCCAGCAGCGGGGGGCGGGGGTACTACGAGCAGTACTTC.

The chain carries TRBV5-4 and TRBJ2-7; 7 bases match TRBD1. Germline V gives CDR1 SGHNT, CDR2 YYREEE (reference sequence). This CDR3 region has 15 residues. Losses at the gene ends were 3 bases for V and 4 bases for J; bases not matched to a gene: 10. CDR3 nucleotide sequence: TGTGCCAGCAGCTCCCCCGGGACAGAACCGTACGAGCAGTACTTC. It yields the protein CASSSPGTEPYEQYF.

V gene TRBV20-1 combines with J gene TRBJ1-5; tentatively, D is TRBD1 (6 bases). This CDR3 region has 16 residues. Deletions cut 2 bases from V and 3 bases from J, with 17 bases between. CDR1 is DFQATT, CDR2 SNEGSKA, per germline (reference sequence). The CDR3 DNA is TGCAGTGCTAGATCGGAACGGGACACCTACAATCAGCCCCAGCATTTT. Translating it yields CSARSERDTYNQPQHF.

The chain uses TRBV7-9 and TRBJ2-2, with a weak D call TRBD2 (5 bases). This CDR3 region has 14 residues. The germline V gene has CDR1 SEHNR and CDR2 FQNEAQ (reference sequence). Trimming pared 8 bases from V and 2 bases from J, leaving 12 bases between. The chain's CDR3 is CASPGLINTGELFF. CDR3 bases: TGTGCCAGCCCCGGACTTATTAACACCGGGGAGCTGTTTTTT.

V and J are TRBV29-1 and TRBJ2-3, with 9 bases lining up with TRBD1. This CDR3 spans 14 amino acids. Germline loops: CDR1 SQVTM, CDR2 ANQGSEA. V lost 3 bases, J lost 2 bases, and 3 bases stayed unmatched. The CDR3 reads CSVEGTGHTDTQYF. The CDR3 DNA reads TGCAGCGTTGAGGGGACAGGGCACACAGATACGCAGTATTTT.

The genes are TRBV10-3 and TRBJ2-7; a weak D match, TRBD1 (6 bases). V shed 0 bases and J shed 6 bases, with 15 bases lying between them. The germline V gene encodes CDR1 ENHRY and CDR2 SYGVKD. The CDR3 spans 15 residues. CDR3: CAISESGTGLSEQYF. CDR3 sequence (DNA): TGTGCCATCAGTGAGTCTGGAACAGGGCTGAGCGAGCAGTACTTC.

The V and J genes are TRBV6-2 or TRBV6-3 and TRBJ1-2, with D tentatively TRBD1 (5 bases). Germline V gene sequence: CDR1 MNHEY, CDR2 SVGEGT. The CDR3 sequence is 13 residues long. V lost 2 bases and J 7 bases, leaving 11 bases between the germline ends. The CDR3 DNA sequence: TGTGCCAGCAGTTACACAGGAACGAGTGGCTACACCTTC. It yields the protein CASSYTGTSGYTF.

The chain recombines TRBV20-1 with TRBJ2-1; 8 bases fit TRBD2. Trimming cost V 3 bases and J 9 bases; bases outside gene matches: 10. Germline-derived CDR1 and CDR2 are DFQATT and SNEGSKA (reference sequence). The CDR3 is made up of 14 amino acids. The CDR3 here is CSARGLGAGGEQFF. CDR3 DNA: TGCAGTGCTAGGGGACTTGGGGCGGGGGGTGAGCAGTTCTTC.

The V gene is TRBV7-9, the J gene TRBJ2-3; tentative D call: TRBD2 (6 bases). This CDR3 spans 14 amino acids. Deletions cut 4 bases from V and 5 bases from J, with 13 bases between. The germline V gene encodes CDR1 SEHNR and CDR2 FQNEAQ (reference sequence). CDR3 region: CASSSAGGVDTQYF. The CDR3 coding sequence is TGTGCCAGCAGCTCGGCCGGAGGGGTAGATACGCAGTATTTT.

CDR3 sequence: CASRPPGKETQYF. CDR3 nucleotide sequence: TGTGCCAGCAGGCCCCCAGGGAAGGAGACCCAGTACTTC. This chain connects TRBV6-2 or TRBV6-3 to TRBJ2-5; D is perhaps TRBD1 (5 bases). Germline CDR1 and CDR2: MNHEY and SVGEGT. This CDR3 has 13 residues. The V end was cut by 6 bases, the J end by 5 bases, with 13 bases between.

This clonotype was detected only a few times. The chain has TRBV3-1 and TRBJ2-5; D is perhaps TRBD1 or TRBD2 (5 bases each). The CDR3 totals 14 residues. In germline, CDR1 is LGHDT, CDR2 YNNKEL (reference sequence). Trimming stripped 3 bases from V and 0 bases from J, with 8 bases between. CDR3 nucleotides: TGTGCCAGCAGCCACCGGGACCACCAAGAGACCCAGTACTTC. This gives the protein CASSHRDHQETQYF.

The V call is TRBV7-2, the J call TRBJ1-1; D unresolved. This CDR3 is built from 14 residues. Between the trimmed V and J ends, which lost 1 base and 5 bases, there was a span of 11 bases. CDR1 is SGHTA, CDR2 FQGNSA, per germline. The CDR3 DNA follows: TGTGCCAGCAGCTTAGGAGTTTCGGGAACTGAAGCTTTCTTT. Its translation is CASSLGVSGTEAFF. Using reference TRBV7-2 and TRBJ1-1 for the parts outside the CDR3, the full variable domain is GAGVSQSPSNKVTEKGKDVELRCDPISGHTALYWYRQSLGQGLEFLIYFQGNSAPDKSGLPSDRFSAERTGGSVSTLTIQRTQQEDSAVYLCASSLGVSGTEAFFGQGTRLTVV.

The gene calls are TRBV2 and TRBJ2-7, with 10 bases matching TRBD1. This CDR3 is 14 amino acids long. CDR1 is SNHLY, CDR2 FYNNEI, per germline. With 5 bases clipped from V and 1 base from J, the junction kept 2 bases outside the gene matches. The CDR3 region has the DNA TGTGCCAGCAGTTTGGACAGGGGGTCCTACGAGCAGTACTTC. Amino acids: CASSLDRGSYEQYF.

The genes are TRBV18 and TRBJ2-7; D tentatively reads TRBD1 or TRBD2 (7 bases each). The germline V and J ends were trimmed by 2 bases and 6 bases, with 14 bases remaining between them. The CDR3 runs to 14 residues. Germline V gene data show CDR1 as KGHSH and CDR2 as LQKENI. CDR3: CASSPAGGASEQYF. In DNA, the CDR3 is TGTGCCAGCTCACCAGCAGGGGGGGCGAGCGAGCAGTACTTC.

The chain has TRBV20-1 and TRBJ2-3; the D gene is possibly TRBD2 (6 bases). V was clipped by 2 bases and J by 6 bases, with 21 bases between them. The CDR3 is made up of 16 amino acids. Germline V gene sequence: CDR1 DFQATT, CDR2 SNEGSKA (reference sequence). CDR3: CSARIWGRPGKDTQYF. As DNA, the CDR3 is TGCAGTGCTAGAATCTGGGGGAGGCCGGGGAAGGATACGCAGTATTTT.

The V and J genes are TRBV6-2 or TRBV6-3 and TRBJ1-6; the D is unclear. This CDR3 comprises 14 residues. Germline CDR1 MNHEY, CDR2 SVGEGT. V was shortened by 4 bases and J by 7 bases, with 11 bases between the two germline ends. The DNA of the CDR3 is TGTGCCAGCAGTTCTACAGTAGAAAATTCACCCCTCCACTTT. Protein: CASSSTVENSPLHF.

The rearrangement joins TRBV20-1 to TRBJ1-4; 9 bases are a match to TRBD1. The CDR3 consists of 14 residues. Germline CDR1 reads DFQATT; CDR2 reads SNEGSKA (reference sequence). V lost 4 bases to trimming and J lost 7 bases; unmatched junction nucleotides: 7. The CDR3 DNA follows: TGCAGTGCTACGAGGACAGGGGCGGGTGAAAAACTGTTTTTT. Protein sequence: CSATRTGAGEKLFF.

CDR3 in amino acids: CAISGRLGQEETQYF. CDR3 sequence (DNA): TGTGCCATCAGTGGAAGATTAGGACAGGAGGAGACCCAGTACTTC. The V and J genes are TRBV10-3 and TRBJ2-5; the match to TRBD1 covers 7 bases. Germline V gives CDR1 ENHRY, CDR2 SYGVKD. V shed 4 bases and J 5 bases; nucleotides not matched to a gene: 10. This CDR3 is 15 amino acids long.

The table lists this clonotype with a count of one. The CDR3 bases are TGTGCCAGCAGTGACGCGGGCAGGGGAGGCAATCAGCCCCAGCATTTT. Its protein product is CASSDAGRGGNQPQHF. The chain employs TRBV2 and TRBJ1-5; D is perhaps TRBD1 (6 bases). Germline CDR1 is SNHLY and CDR2 is FYNNEI. The CDR3 consists of 16 residues. With 3 bases removed from V and 2 bases from J, the gap between germline ends came to 14 bases. The complete variable domain, with remaining parts taken from reference TRBV2 and TRBJ1-5, reads EPEVTQTPSHQVTQMGQEVILRCVPISNHLYFYWYRQILGQKVEFLVSFYNNEISEKSEIFDDQFSVERPDGSNFTLKIRSTKLEDSAMYFCASSDAGRGGNQPQHFGDGTRLSIL.

CDR3 in amino acids: CAGGGRSYNEQFF. CDR3 DNA sequence: TGTGCCGGCGGCGGGAGGTCCTACAATGAGCAGTTCTTC. The V call is TRBV10-3, the J call TRBJ2-1; 8 nucleotides align to TRBD2. This CDR3 has 13 amino acids. Germline lookup yields CDR1 ENHRY and CDR2 SYGVKD. J gave up 1 base and V 11 bases, and 4 bases lay outside the gene matches.

This clonotype was observed once. V gene TRBV7-2 combines with J gene TRBJ1-2, with a possible D match to TRBD1 (5 bases). Trimming took off 5 bases at V and 4 bases at J, with 20 bases between the two ends. There are 16 residues in the CDR3. In germline, CDR1 is SGHTA, CDR2 FQGNSA. For the CDR3, the DNA is TGTGCCAGCAGCCCAACCCCGGGACGGAGAAGCTATGGCTACACCTTC. This gives the protein CASSPTPGRRSYGYTF.

The V gene is TRBV12-3 or TRBV12-4, the J gene TRBJ2-1; possibly TRBD2 for D (5 bases). Trimming shortened V by 2 bases and J by 0 bases, and 14 bases separated the two germline ends. This CDR3 is 17 amino acids long. CDR3 loop: CASSLQGLPFSYNEQFF. CDR3 nucleotide sequence: TGTGCCAGCAGTTTACAAGGACTTCCGTTCTCCTACAATGAGCAGTTCTTC.

The V and J genes are TRBV29-1 and TRBJ1-5; D unresolved. CDR3 size: 14 residues. Between the trimmed V and J ends, which lost 7 bases and 2 bases, there was a span of 15 bases. Germline V gene lookup returns CDR1 SQVTM and CDR2 ANQGSEA. DNA for the CDR3: TGCAGCGCCTCGTCACATGGGGGCAATCAGCCCCAGCATTTT. It encodes CSASSHGGNQPQHF. The full variable domain, in which reference TRBV29-1 and TRBJ1-5 provide the parts outside the CDR3, is SAVISQKPSRDICQRGTSLTIQCQVDSQVTMMFWYRQQPGQSLTLIATANQGSEATYESGFVIDKFPISRPNLTFSTLTVSNMSPEDSSIYLCSASSHGGNQPQHFGDGTRLSIL.

This chain connects TRBV6-2 or TRBV6-3 to TRBJ1-2; D not resolved. CDR3 length equals 15 residues. Between the trimmed V and J ends, which lost 7 bases and 2 bases, there was a span of 17 bases. Germline V gene lookup returns CDR1 MNHEY and CDR2 SVGEGT. The CDR3 DNA reads as TGTGCCAGCACCTTCCTAGGGCAGAACAACTATGGCTACACCTTC. It translates to CASTFLGQNNYGYTF.

The chain uses TRBV3-1 and TRBJ2-7; D gene unclear. The CDR3 runs 15 residues. The V gene's germline CDR1 is LGHDT and CDR2 YNNKEL (reference sequence). V was shortened by 4 bases and J by 5 bases, with 18 bases between the two germline ends. The CDR3 region has the DNA TGTGCCAGCAGCCCTACAGAATCGAAATACCACGAGCAGTACTTC. It is translated as CASSPTESKYHEQYF.